The text below deals with one TCR beta chain. These data originate in a study of blood T cell repertoires in COVID-19. Study-level background: Acute-phase and convalescent COVID-19 samples originated in the United States, Italy and Spain. PBMCs, B-cell-depleted T cells, or T cells were the source of the cDNA or gDNA that made up the material.

V lost 7 bases to trimming and J lost 6 bases, with 20 bases between them. CDR3 length equals 15 residues. Germline V gives CDR1 MNHEY, CDR2 SVGAGI. Original processing methods: How many nucleated cells were present was estimated from reference gene primer amplification. The method was immunoSEQ multiplex PCR; TCRdb's version includes in-frame clones alone and lacks a portion of them. V and J calls and clone size are given by that table; D and trimming were obtained from the DNA. The sample has some 330,000 clones, more than 75% seen once. Sequenced: peripheral blood. J is TRBJ2-3 and V is TRBV6-5, with TRBD1 as a possible D gene (5 bases). The sequence came from a woman between 45 and 65 years old with active or convalescent COVID-19. The chain's CDR3 is CASKVSKGRRDTQYF. The DNA of the CDR3 is TGTGCCAGCAAAGTCAGTAAGGGGCGCAGGGATACGCAGTATTTT.